This T cell receptor (beta chain) emerged from a study of shared clonotypes between healthy human individuals. This clone was recorded a few times. Germline lookup yields CDR1 SGHNT and CDR2 YYREEE (reference sequence). V trimming: 0 bases; J trimming: 3 bases; junction bases outside the gene matches: 5. CDR3 size: 15 residues. Authors' processing steps: ImmunoSEQ yielded junction-only sequences lacking quality scores, so filtering differed. Here immunoSEQ multiplex PCR was the method, and the copy in TCRdb shows in-frame clones only, minus some. V and J calls and clone size follow that table, whereas D and trimming were derived from the DNA. The sample has some 500,000 clones; around 80% are singletons.

The chain links TRBV5-4 to TRBJ2-5; 7 nucleotides agree with TRBD1. The sample consisted of PBMCs. This clonotype was obtained from a woman in her thirties or forties in good health. Some clones in this sample may be carry-over from other donors' samples. CDR3 in amino acids: CASSLAGTVKETQYF. CDR3 coding DNA: TGTGCCAGCAGCTTGGCTGGGACAGTAAAAGAGACCCAGTACTTC. The full variable domain, with the rest looked up from reference TRBV5-4 and TRBJ2-5, is ETGVTQSPTHLIKTRGQQVTLRCSSQSGHNTVSWYQQALGQGPQFIFQYYREEENGRGNFPPRFSGLQFPNYSSELNVNALELDDSALYLCASSLAGTVKETQYFGPGTRLLVL.